These T cell receptor beta chains were read from a single sample in a study of early T cells in non-severe SARS-CoV-2 infection. TCRdb redid the calling of the 5' RACE reads with MiXCR, one entry per CDR3 protein. The sample shows approximately 26,000 distinct CDR3 sequences, about 5.1% of them seen only once. The source material was whole blood. The receptors come from an adult who was a healthcare worker with PCR-confirmed SARS-CoV-2 infection or an uninfected control (not recorded which). CDR3s include the opening cysteine and the closing phenylalanine or tryptophan. The order of the fields is J gene, V gene, CDR3 protein.

J: TRBJ1-1; V: TRBV3-1; CDR3: CASSQEPGLLNTEAFF
J: TRBJ2-1; V: TRBV3-1; CDR3: CASSLSGNHNEQFF
J: TRBJ2-7; V: TRBV18; CDR3: CASSPLTGRGEQHF
J: TRBJ1-1; V: TRBV7-6; CDR3: CASSPQDQGKYTEAFF
J: TRBJ2-1; V: TRBV29-1; CDR3: CSARTGGMNEQFF
J: TRBJ1-5; V: TRBV10-2; CDR3: CASSEWRFADQPQHF
J: TRBJ2-7; V: TRBV7-3; CDR3: CASSPSSGRAEEQYF
J: TRBJ2-1; V: TRBV11-2; CDR3: CASSLVPGASSYNEQFF
J: TRBJ1-4; V: TRBV12-3/TRBV12-4; CDR3: CASSQETPSTNEKLFF
J: TRBJ2-2; V: TRBV9; CDR3: CASSGGPTGELFF
J: TRBJ2-3; V: TRBV5-6; CDR3: CASSLKDTQYF
J: TRBJ1-1; V: TRBV7-9; CDR3: CASSPRGPEAFF
J: TRBJ2-7; V: TRBV28; CDR3: CASSKTGRTYEQYF
J: TRBJ2-3; V: TRBV12-5; CDR3: CASGDPGLGGRDTQYF
J: TRBJ1-1; V: TRBV5-1; CDR3: CASSLDLGAGTEAFF
J: TRBJ1-5; V: TRBV7-6; CDR3: CASSLSVSAGSNQPQHF
J: TRBJ2-5; V: TRBV27; CDR3: CASSSQGVRVETQYF
J: TRBJ1-1; V: TRBV7-9; CDR3: CASSLAGLLNTEAFF
J: TRBJ1-2; V: TRBV28; CDR3: CASSMRTLYGYTF
J: TRBJ2-7; V: TRBV11-2; CDR3: CASSSVRTSGQLGEQYF
J: TRBJ2-7; V: TRBV5-1; CDR3: CASSLGPPATYEQYF
J: TRBJ1-5; V: TRBV7-9; CDR3: CASSPAGVGNQPQHF
J: TRBJ2-1; V: TRBV3-1; CDR3: CASRRKGYEGGLGNEQFF
J: TRBJ2-2; V: TRBV27; CDR3: CASRGQGTGELFF
J: TRBJ2-5; V: TRBV20-1; CDR3: CSAAGLAAETQYF